These 17 T cell receptor beta chains were sequenced from one sample in a study of early T cells in non-severe SARS-CoV-2 infection. TCRdb recomputed calls from the 5' RACE reads with MiXCR, one row per CDR3 protein. The sample contains about 72,000 distinct CDR3 sequences, around a tenth of which appear only once. Sequenced material: whole blood, taken at baseline. Receptors were obtained from an adult who was a healthcare worker with PCR-confirmed SARS-CoV-2 infection or an uninfected control (not recorded which).

This clonotype appeared a few times. V and J are TRBV27 and TRBJ1-5; tentatively, D is TRBD1 (6 bases). Per the germline V gene, CDR1 is MNHEY and CDR2 is SMNVEV (reference sequence). V was trimmed by 5 bases and J by 5 bases, leaving 13 bases between them. CDR3 length: 14 residues. CDR3: CASSPRQADQPQHF. The CDR3 DNA is TGTGCCAGCAGTCCCCGACAGGCAGATCAGCCCCAGCATTTT.

This clonotype showed up many times. Written as DNA, the CDR3 is TGTGCCAGCAGCGTAGATAGCTGGCAAGAGACCCAGTACTTC. Translated, it gives CASSVDSWQETQYF. The gene calls are TRBV7-3 and TRBJ2-5, with D unclear. There are 14 residues in the CDR3. Germline CDR1 is SGHTA and CDR2 is FQGTGA. Trimming stripped 5 bases from V and 2 bases from J, with 12 bases between.

This clonotype was seen more than once but under ten times. This chain connects TRBV6-5 to TRBJ2-7; D is perhaps TRBD2 (5 bases). In germline, CDR1 is MNHEY, CDR2 SVGAGI. V dropped 0 bases and J dropped 2 bases, with 11 bases sitting between them. CDR3 length equals 15 residues. CDR3 DNA: TGTGCCAGCAGTTACTCGACGGCGGGTGCCTACGAGCAGTACTTC. Translated: CASSYSTAGAYEQYF.

The CDR3 loop is CASSYRQTSKTQYF. CDR3 bases: TGTGCCAGCAGTTACAGACAGACCTCCAAGACCCAGTACTTC. V and J are TRBV6-2 or TRBV6-3 and TRBJ2-5; a weak D match, TRBD1 (5 bases). In germline, CDR1 is MNHEY, CDR2 SVGEGT. Trimming took 2 bases from V and 6 from J, leaving 13 bases between them. The length of the CDR3 is 14 residues.

The rearrangement links TRBV20-1 to TRBJ2-7; the D call may be TRBD1 or TRBD2 (5 bases each). Trimming removed 1 base at V and 6 bases at J, with 7 bases between. This CDR3 is 11 amino acids long. Looked up from germline, CDR1 is DFQATT and CDR2 is SNEGSKA (reference sequence). The CDR3 is CSARGGSEQYF. CDR3 sequence (DNA): TGCAGTGCTAGAGGGGGGAGCGAGCAGTACTTC.

This clonotype has a count of ten or more. The chain carries TRBV19 and TRBJ2-2; 8 bases are a match to TRBD2. The CDR3 runs to 17 residues. CDR1 is LNHDA, CDR2 SQIVND, per germline (reference sequence). Trimming removed 7 bases from V and 6 bases from J; junction bases left unmatched: 16. CDR3 DNA sequence: TGTGCCAGTACGCGGGGGGCGGAAATTTTGGGACCCGGGGAGCTGTTTTTT. Protein: CASTRGAEILGPGELFF.

The CDR3 sequence: CASSPLAGINEKLFF. Here the CDR3 DNA reads TGTGCCAGCAGTCCCCTGGCAGGGATTAATGAAAAACTGTTTTTT. The chain combines TRBV28 with TRBJ1-4; possible D gene TRBD1, 5 bases. Germline loops: CDR1 MDHEN, CDR2 SYDVKM. V was pared by 5 bases and J by 4 bases, with 14 bases between. The CDR3 runs to 15 residues.

This clonotype occurred many times. This chain uses TRBV28 with TRBJ2-2; TRBD2 matches at 7 bases. CDR1 is MDHEN, CDR2 SYDVKM, per germline. The CDR3 is made up of 14 amino acids. V gave up 6 bases and J gave up 9 bases; unmatched junction bases: 10. The CDR3 DNA sequence: TGTGCCAGCAGGGTAACTAGCGTACCCCGGGAGCTGTTTTTT. Translation gives CASRVTSVPRELFF.

Only a few counts were recorded for this clonotype. V is TRBV6-5 and J is TRBJ1-6; D might be TRBD1 (5 bases). Deletions cut 4 bases from V and 10 bases from J, with 17 bases between. The CDR3 runs 15 residues. In germline, CDR1 is MNHEY, CDR2 SVGAGI. CDR3 coding DNA: TGTGCCAGCAGTTCCCAGTCCGGGGGAACGTCACCCCTCCACTTT. It specifies CASSSQSGGTSPLHF.

The chain links TRBV20-1 to TRBJ1-1, with D perhaps matching TRBD1 (6 bases). From germline, CDR1 is DFQATT and CDR2 SNEGSKA (reference sequence). V was trimmed by 3 bases and J by 7 bases, leaving 18 bases between them. The length of the CDR3 is 14 residues. CDR3: CSARYRGGVFEAFF. CDR3 DNA: TGCAGTGCTAGGTATAGGGGGGGCGTTTTTGAAGCTTTCTTT.

The rearrangement links TRBV4-1 to TRBJ2-1; D perhaps matches TRBD2 (7 bases). The length of the CDR3 is 18 residues. Germline V gene data show CDR1 as MGHRA and CDR2 as YSYEKL. Trimming took off 6 bases at V and 0 bases at J, with 21 bases between the two ends. For the CDR3, the DNA is TGCGCCAGCAGAGGGTTTTCGGGGGGCCCGAGCTCCTACAATGAGCAGTTCTTC. Amino acids: CASRGFSGGPSSYNEQFF.

This clonotype was counted once. The V and J genes are TRBV7-8 and TRBJ2-7; D gene ambiguous. Germline V gives CDR1 SGHVS, CDR2 FQNEAQ. This CDR3 comprises 13 residues. V dropped 0 bases and J dropped 3 bases, with 6 bases sitting between them. CDR3 bases: TGTGCCAGCAGCTTAGCGATAGACTACGAGCAGTACTTC. Its protein product is CASSLAIDYEQYF.

This clonotype was counted only a few times. The chain joins TRBV5-1 to TRBJ1-3, with 7 bases fitting TRBD1. V shed 3 bases, J shed 4 bases, and the junction held 7 bases outside the gene matches. Germline V lookup: CDR1 SGHRS, CDR2 YFSETQ. The CDR3 sequence is 15 residues long. The CDR3 nucleotides read TGCGCCAGCAGCTCCACGACAGGGTCCGGAAACACCATATATTTT. Its protein is CASSSTTGSGNTIYF.

The rearrangement uses TRBV7-2 and TRBJ1-5; D gene uncertain. This CDR3 region has 15 residues. The V end was cut by 5 bases, the J end by 3 bases, with 14 bases between. CDR1 is SGHTA and CDR2 is FQGNSA in the germline V gene. CDR3 in amino acids: CASSLRRGDNQPQHF. DNA of the CDR3: TGTGCCAGCAGCCTCCGTCGAGGAGACAATCAGCCCCAGCATTTT. Supplemented by reference TRBV7-2 and TRBJ1-5, the full variable domain reads GAGVSQSPSNKVTEKGKDVELRCDPISGHTALYWYRQSLGQGLEFLIYFQGNSAPDKSGLPSDRFSAERTGGSVSTLTIQRTQQEDSAVYLCASSLRRGDNQPQHFGDGTRLSIL.

This chain uses TRBV2 with TRBJ1-4; no reliable D call. V lost 1 base and J lost 8, with 5 bases in between. This CDR3 has 12 residues. Per germline, CDR1 SNHLY and CDR2 FYNNEI. For the CDR3, the DNA is TGTGCCAGCAGTGAAGTTGAGGAAAAACTGTTTTTT. It codes for CASSEVEEKLFF.

The table lists this clonotype with many counts. The chain has TRBV5-1 and TRBJ2-7, with 8 bases that match TRBD2. Germline assignment: CDR1 SGHRS and CDR2 YFSETQ. This CDR3 is 15 amino acids long. Trimming removed 0 bases from V and 3 bases from J; junction bases left unmatched: 5. CDR3 loop: CASSLVGGGNYEQYF. CDR3 sequence (DNA): TGCGCCAGCAGCTTGGTCGGCGGGGGGAACTACGAGCAGTACTTC.

This clonotype was observed many times. The chain combines TRBV5-1 with TRBJ2-1, with D perhaps being TRBD1 or TRBD2 (5 bases each). V was clipped by 4 bases and J by 9 bases, with 23 bases between them. The V gene's germline CDR1 is SGHRS and CDR2 YFSETQ. This CDR3 comprises 16 residues. The CDR3 reads CASSLTPGPAAAEQFF. The CDR3 DNA sequence: TGCGCCAGCAGCCTCACTCCGGGACCCGCGGCGGCTGAGCAGTTCTTC.